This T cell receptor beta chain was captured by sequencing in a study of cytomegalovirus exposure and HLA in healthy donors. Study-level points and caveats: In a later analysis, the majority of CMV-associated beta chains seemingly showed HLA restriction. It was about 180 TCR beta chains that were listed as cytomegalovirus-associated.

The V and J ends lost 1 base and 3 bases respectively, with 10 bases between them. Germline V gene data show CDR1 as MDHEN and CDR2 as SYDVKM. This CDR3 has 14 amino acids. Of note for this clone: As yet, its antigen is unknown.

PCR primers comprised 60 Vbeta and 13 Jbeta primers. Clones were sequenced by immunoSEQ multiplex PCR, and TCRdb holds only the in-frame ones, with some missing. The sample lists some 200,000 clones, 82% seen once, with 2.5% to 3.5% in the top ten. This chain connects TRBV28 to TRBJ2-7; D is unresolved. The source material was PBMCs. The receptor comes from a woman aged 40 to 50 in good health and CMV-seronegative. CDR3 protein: CASSLFDKIYEQYF. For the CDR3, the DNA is TGTGCCAGCAGTTTATTCGACAAGATCTACGAGCAGTACTTC.